Listed below are T cell receptor beta chains from one sample, sequenced in a study of response to subunit inactivated influenza vaccine. MiXCR, applied by TCRdb to the RT-PCR reads, yields one record per CDR3 protein. The data contain hundreds of thousands of distinct CDR3 sequences, roughly 9.7% of them singletons. Here the sequenced sample was PBMCs from blood, taken 35 to 45 days after vaccination. These receptors originate from a middle-aged man who received an inactivated influenza vaccine. The CDR3 runs from the conserved cysteine through the conserved F or W. A D gene is named only where the DNA matches it firmly. Clone sizes are given selectively: once, few, many, or a class where the clone is expanded.

V gene,J gene,D gene,clone size,CDR3 DNA,CDR3 protein
TRBV15,TRBJ1-4,NA,few,TGTGCCACCAGCAGAGTAGGTCGAAATGAAAAACTGTTTTTT,CATSRVGRNEKLFF
TRBV20-1,TRBJ2-1,NA,many,TGCAGTGCTAGAGGGGGGGACTTCCACAATGAGCAGTTCTTC,CSARGGDFHNEQFF
TRBV7-2,TRBJ2-5,NA,many,TGTGCCAGCAGCTTCGGTTTAGGGGAGACCCAGTACTTC,CASSFGLGETQYF
TRBV6-1,TRBJ2-2,TRBD2,NA,TGTGCCAGTTCCGGGACTAGCGTCCCCGGGGAGCTGTTTTTT,CASSGTSVPGELFF
TRBV29-1,TRBJ1-1,NA,few,TGCAGCGGCCGCCGGGGCAGGGGAGGGGGTCGGGCTTTCTTT,CSGRRGRGGGRAFF
TRBV9,TRBJ2-2,NA,few,TGTGCCAGCAGCGTAGACCTTCCGGAGCCTAGGGCGTTTACCGGGGAGCTGTTTTTT,CASSVDLPEPRAFTGELFF
TRBV9,TRBJ2-7,TRBD1,few,TGTGCCAGCAGCGTAGGACAGGGGGCTAGCTCCTACGAGCAGTACTTC,CASSVGQGASSYEQYF
TRBV27,TRBJ1-1,NA,NA,TGTGCCAGCAGTTTAAGACGGCCCATGAACACTGAAGCTTTCTTT,CASSLRRPMNTEAFF
TRBV7-8,TRBJ2-7,NA,few,TGTGCCAGCAGCTTAGGGGGAGGGGGCTCCTACGAGCAGTACTTC,CASSLGGGGSYEQYF
TRBV10-3,TRBJ2-3,NA,many,TGTGCCATCAGTGAGATAGTAGATACGCAGTATTTT,CAISEIVDTQYF
TRBV11-2,TRBJ1-2,NA,NA,TGTGCCAGCAGCCCACATGGGGGCGCGGATGGCTACACCTTC,CASSPHGGADGYTF
TRBV7-9,TRBJ1-6,NA,NA,TGTGCCAGCAGCTTAGGCGATAATTCACCCCTCCACTTT,CASSLGDNSPLHF
TRBV29-1,TRBJ2-1,TRBD2,few,TGCAGCGTTGGTTTGTCTAGCGGGAGATATGAGCAGTTCTTC,CSVGLSSGRYEQFF
TRBV7-2,TRBJ2-3,NA,once,TGTGCCAGCAGCGTCGGCGGGATAAGCACAGATACGCAGTATTTT,CASSVGGISTDTQYF
TRBV6-5,TRBJ2-1,TRBD1,many,TGTGCCAGCAGTTACCCGGGACAGCCCTACAATGAGCAGTTCTTC,CASSYPGQPYNEQFF
TRBV7-6,TRBJ2-1,TRBD2,many,TGTGCCAGCAGCCCAGCGGGAGGGCCCTCAAATGAGCAGTTCTTC,CASSPAGGPSNEQFF
TRBV20-1,TRBJ2-7,NA,few,TGCAGTGCTAGAGATTTCTACGCCAGCTCCTACGAGCAGTACTTC,CSARDFYASSYEQYF
TRBV3-1,TRBJ2-5,TRBD1,NA,TGTGCCAGCAGCCTGAGGCCGGGACAGGGTGAAGAGACCCAGTACTTC,CASSLRPGQGEETQYF
TRBV11-2,TRBJ1-1,NA,NA,TGTGCCAGCAGCTTCACCACCTCGACGGGGATTAGTCGATTCACTGAAGCTTTCTTT,CASSFTTSTGISRFTEAFF
TRBV6-1,TRBJ2-1,NA,NA,TGTGCCAGCAGACCCCTGGGATATGGGGATGAGCAGTTCTTC,CASRPLGYGDEQFF
TRBV10-3,TRBJ1-1,NA,few,TGTGCCATCAGTGATCGTAGGGGGAACACTGAAGCTTTCTTT,CAISDRRGNTEAFF
TRBV9,TRBJ1-6,NA,NA,TGTGCCAGCAGCGTAGACGCCCCGCCGGATTCACCCCTCCACTTT,CASSVDAPPDSPLHF
TRBV7-2,TRBJ1-2,NA,many,TGTGCCAGCAGCTCACCCCCCCGGAACTATGGCTACACCTTC,CASSSPPRNYGYTF
TRBV20-1,TRBJ2-3,NA,many,TGCAGTGCTAGAGTAAGGGGGGCCAGTGATACGCAGTATTTT,CSARVRGASDTQYF
TRBV29-1,TRBJ1-1,NA,NA,TGCAGCGTTGAGCGGAGGGGGAACACTGAAGCTTTCTTT,CSVERRGNTEAFF
TRBV5-1,TRBJ2-3,TRBD2,few,TGCGCCAGCAGCTTGTTTGGACTAGCGGGAGTAGCGACAGATACGCAGTATTTT,CASSLFGLAGVATDTQYF
TRBV18,TRBJ2-7,NA,few,TGTGCCAGCTCGCGTTGGGCCATCTCCTACGAGCAGTACTTC,CASSRWAISYEQYF
TRBV12-3/TRBV12-4,TRBJ1-4,NA,many,TGTGCCAGCAGTCCCCGTAGGGTTGAAAAACTGTTTTTT,CASSPRRVEKLFF
TRBV7-9,TRBJ2-7,NA,many,TGTGCCAGCAGCCCCAGGGTCGAGGAGCAGTACTTC,CASSPRVEEQYF
TRBV2,TRBJ2-5,NA,NA,TGTGCCAGCAGGGGGACTCTGGAGACCCAGTACTTC,CASRGTLETQYF
TRBV12-3/TRBV12-4,TRBJ1-5,NA,few,TGTGCCAGCAGTGAGGGAGGTCAGCCCCAGCATTTT,CASSEGGQPQHF
TRBV20-1,TRBJ1-1,NA,many,TGCAGTGCTAGGTTGTCGGGGACACTGAACACTGAAGCTTTCTTT,CSARLSGTLNTEAFF
TRBV27,TRBJ2-1,TRBD2,few,TGTGCCAGCAGTTATCTCCCCCGGCGGGAGGGTAATGAGCAGTTCTTC,CASSYLPRREGNEQFF
TRBV5-1,TRBJ2-4,TRBD2,few,TGCGCCAGCAGCTCATGGACTAGCGGGAGGGCCAAAAACATTCAGTACTTC,CASSSWTSGRAKNIQYF
TRBV28,TRBJ2-3,NA,many,TGTGCCAGCAGTTTCCGGACCGCCAGCACAGATACGCAGTATTTT,CASSFRTASTDTQYF
TRBV5-1,TRBJ1-2,NA,few,TGCGCCAGCACTCCGGGGATTGGGGCCGGCTACACCTTC,CASTPGIGAGYTF
TRBV24-1,TRBJ1-5,NA,few,TGTGCCACCGGGGGCGGCAATCAGCCCCAGCATTTT,CATGGGNQPQHF
TRBV6-2/TRBV6-3,TRBJ2-2,NA,NA,TGTGCCAGCAGCCCCCTAGAAGGGGTTCTGGACACCGGGGAGCTGTTTTTT,CASSPLEGVLDTGELFF
TRBV20-1,TRBJ2-7,TRBD2,NA,TGCAGTGCGGATAGCGGGAGGGTCCTGGGGGAGCAGTACTTC,CSADSGRVLGEQYF
TRBV5-6,TRBJ1-1,NA,NA,TGTGCCAGCAGCCAGTACAGGGCCCCAGGCACTGAAGCTTTCTTT,CASSQYRAPGTEAFF
TRBV7-2,TRBJ1-2,TRBD1,few,TGTGCCAGCAGCCGGGACAGGGACTATGGCTACACCTTC,CASSRDRDYGYTF
TRBV10-3,TRBJ1-1,TRBD1,NA,TGTGCCATCAGACCCGACAGGGACACTGAAGCTTTCTTT,CAIRPDRDTEAFF
TRBV20-1,TRBJ1-4,NA,few,TGCAGTGCTAGAGATAGGGGGGGGAATGACGAAAAACTGTTTTTT,CSARDRGGNDEKLFF
TRBV27,TRBJ2-1,TRBD2,NA,TGTGCCAGCAACGTAGCGGGAGGAATCTCCTACAATGAGCAGTTCTTC,CASNVAGGISYNEQFF
TRBV24-1,TRBJ2-1,NA,NA,TGTGCCACCAGTGATTTCACACAGGGTAGCCTTCATGAGCAGTTCTTC,CATSDFTQGSLHEQFF
TRBV29-1,TRBJ1-5,NA,few,TGCAGCGTTGCGGAGGGAATCCATCAGCCCCAGCATTTT,CSVAEGIHQPQHF
TRBV7-9,TRBJ2-5,NA,few,TGTGCCAGCAGCCCGGACCGCGTCGAAGAGACCCAGTACTTC,CASSPDRVEETQYF
TRBV7-6,TRBJ2-5,TRBD2,NA,TGTGCCAGCAGCTTAGCGCGGGGGAAGAATGAAGAGACCCAGTACTTC,CASSLARGKNEETQYF
TRBV7-2,TRBJ2-7,TRBD2,many,TGTGCCAGCAGCTCTAGGCTAGCGGGAGGGAACGAGCAGTACTTC,CASSSRLAGGNEQYF
TRBV20-1,TRBJ2-1,TRBD2,few,TGCAGTGCTAGAGAGGCTAGCGGGAGCTTCGGTGAGCAGTTCTTC,CSAREASGSFGEQFF
TRBV29-1,TRBJ1-1,NA,NA,TGCAGCGTTGTTATCGCCAGGGGGAACACTGAAGCTTTCTTT,CSVVIARGNTEAFF
TRBV5-1,TRBJ2-1,NA,many,TGCGCCAGCAGCTTGATGAGAGACTCCTACAATGAGCAGTTCTTC,CASSLMRDSYNEQFF
TRBV6-5,TRBJ2-7,TRBD2,NA,TGTGCCAGCAGTTACAATGTGGGCGGGGGGGCGAAGGAGCAGTACTTC,CASSYNVGGGAKEQYF
TRBV5-1,TRBJ2-1,TRBD2,few,TGCGCCAGCAGCTTGTGGGGCGGGGGACACAATGAGCAGTTCTTC,CASSLWGGGHNEQFF
TRBV20-1,TRBJ1-1,NA,many,TGCAGTGCTAGTCGGACATTTAACACTGAAGCTTTCTTT,CSASRTFNTEAFF
TRBV20-1,TRBJ2-1,NA,few,TGCAGTGCTTCCCTCGCTGACGATGAGCAGTTCTTC,CSASLADDEQFF
TRBV6-5,TRBJ2-7,TRBD2,few,TGTGCCAGCAGTTGGACCGGACTAGCGGGGGGGCGAAGCGAGCAGTACTTC,CASSWTGLAGGRSEQYF